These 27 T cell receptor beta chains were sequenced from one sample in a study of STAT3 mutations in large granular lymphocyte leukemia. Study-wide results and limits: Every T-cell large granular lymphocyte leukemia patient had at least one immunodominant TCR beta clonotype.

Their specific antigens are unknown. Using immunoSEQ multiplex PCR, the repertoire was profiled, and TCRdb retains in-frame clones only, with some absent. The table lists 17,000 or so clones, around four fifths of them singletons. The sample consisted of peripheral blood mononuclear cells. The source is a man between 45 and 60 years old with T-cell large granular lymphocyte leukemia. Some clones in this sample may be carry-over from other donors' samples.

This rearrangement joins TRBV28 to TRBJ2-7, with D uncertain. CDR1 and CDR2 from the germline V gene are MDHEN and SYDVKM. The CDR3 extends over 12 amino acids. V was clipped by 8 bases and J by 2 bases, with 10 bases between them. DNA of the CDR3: TGTGCCAGCCGTCAGGTGCCCTACGAGCAGTACTTC. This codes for CASRQVPYEQYF.

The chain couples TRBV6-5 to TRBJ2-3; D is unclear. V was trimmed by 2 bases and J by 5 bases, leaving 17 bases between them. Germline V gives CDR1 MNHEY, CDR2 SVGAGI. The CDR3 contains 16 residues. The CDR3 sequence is CASSYRFLPLIDTQYF. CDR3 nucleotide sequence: TGTGCCAGCAGTTACCGCTTTCTGCCGCTTATAGATACGCAGTATTTT.

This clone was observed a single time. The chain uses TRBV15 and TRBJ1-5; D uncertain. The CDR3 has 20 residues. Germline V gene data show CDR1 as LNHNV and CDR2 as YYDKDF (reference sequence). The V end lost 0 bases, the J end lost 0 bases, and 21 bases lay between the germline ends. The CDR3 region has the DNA TGTGCCACCAGCAGAGATTTTGGGGTCATTGGGAGGTATAGCAATCAGCCCCAGCATTTT. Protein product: CATSRDFGVIGRYSNQPQHF.

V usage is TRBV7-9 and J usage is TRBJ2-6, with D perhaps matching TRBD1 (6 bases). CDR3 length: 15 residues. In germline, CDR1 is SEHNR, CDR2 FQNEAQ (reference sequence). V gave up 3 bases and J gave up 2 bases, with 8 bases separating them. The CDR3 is CASSFNRAGANVLTF. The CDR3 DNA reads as TGTGCCAGCAGCTTCAACAGGGCTGGGGCCAACGTCCTGACTTTC. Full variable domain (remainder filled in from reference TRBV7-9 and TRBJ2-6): DTGVSQNPRHKITKRGQNVTFRCDPISEHNRLYWYRQTLGQGPEFLTYFQNEAQLEKSRLLSDRFSAERPKGSFSTLEIQRTEQGDSAMYLCASSFNRAGANVLTFGAGSRLTVL.

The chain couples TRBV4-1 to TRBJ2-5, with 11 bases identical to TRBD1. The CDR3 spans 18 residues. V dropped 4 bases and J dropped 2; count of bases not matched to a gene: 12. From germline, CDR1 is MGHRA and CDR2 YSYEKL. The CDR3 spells CASSPRDRGTSEQETQYF. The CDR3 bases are TGCGCCAGCAGCCCCCGGGACAGGGGGACGTCGGAACAAGAGACCCAGTACTTC.

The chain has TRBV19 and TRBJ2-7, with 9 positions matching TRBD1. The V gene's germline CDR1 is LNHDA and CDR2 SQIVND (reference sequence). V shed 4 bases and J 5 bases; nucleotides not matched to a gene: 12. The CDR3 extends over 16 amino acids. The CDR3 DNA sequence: TGTGCCAGTAGTACCCCAACACAGGGGGCCGGGCACGAGCAGTACTTC. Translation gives CASSTPTQGAGHEQYF.

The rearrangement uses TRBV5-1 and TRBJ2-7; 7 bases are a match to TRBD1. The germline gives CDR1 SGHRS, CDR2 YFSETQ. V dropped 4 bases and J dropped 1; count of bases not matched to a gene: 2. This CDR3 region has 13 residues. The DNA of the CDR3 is TGCGCCAGCAGCCCCAGGGGGTCCTACGAGCAGTACTTC. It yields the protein CASSPRGSYEQYF.

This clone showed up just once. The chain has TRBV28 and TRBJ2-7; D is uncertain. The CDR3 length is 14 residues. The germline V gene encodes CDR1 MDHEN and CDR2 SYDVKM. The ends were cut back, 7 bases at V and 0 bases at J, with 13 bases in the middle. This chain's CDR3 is CASIPGEASYEQYF. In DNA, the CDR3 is TGTGCCAGCATCCCCGGAGAGGCCTCCTACGAGCAGTACTTC.

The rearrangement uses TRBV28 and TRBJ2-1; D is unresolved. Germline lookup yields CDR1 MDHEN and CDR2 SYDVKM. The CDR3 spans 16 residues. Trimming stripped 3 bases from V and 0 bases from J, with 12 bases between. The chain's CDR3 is CASSFLGSHSYNEQFF. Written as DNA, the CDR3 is TGTGCCAGCAGTTTCCTTGGCTCCCACTCCTACAATGAGCAGTTCTTC.

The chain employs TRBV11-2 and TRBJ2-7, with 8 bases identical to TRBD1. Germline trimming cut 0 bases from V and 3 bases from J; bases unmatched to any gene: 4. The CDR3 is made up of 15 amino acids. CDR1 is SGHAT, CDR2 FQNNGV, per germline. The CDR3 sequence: CASSLDKGTGYEQYF. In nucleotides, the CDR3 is TGTGCCAGCAGCTTAGATAAGGGGACAGGCTACGAGCAGTACTTC. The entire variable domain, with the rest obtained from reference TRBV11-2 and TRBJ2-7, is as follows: EAGVAQSPRYKIIEKRQSVAFWCNPISGHATLYWYQQILGQGPKLLIQFQNNGVVDDSQLPKDRFSAERLKGVDSTLKIQPAKLEDSAVYLCASSLDKGTGYEQYFGPGTRLTVT.

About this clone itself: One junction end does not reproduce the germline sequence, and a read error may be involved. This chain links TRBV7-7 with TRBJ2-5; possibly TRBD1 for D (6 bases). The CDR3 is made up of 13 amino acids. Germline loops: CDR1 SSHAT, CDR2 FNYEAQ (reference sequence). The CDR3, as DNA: TGTGCTAGCAGTTACAGGGTGGTGGAGACCCAGTACTTC. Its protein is CASSYRVVETQYF.

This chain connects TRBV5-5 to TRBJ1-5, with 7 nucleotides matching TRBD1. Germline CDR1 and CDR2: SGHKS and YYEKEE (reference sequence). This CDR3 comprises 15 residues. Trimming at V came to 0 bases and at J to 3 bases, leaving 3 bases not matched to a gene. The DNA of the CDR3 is TGTGCCAGCAGCTTGGCCGGGACAGACAATCAGCCCCAGCATTTT. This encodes CASSLAGTDNQPQHF.

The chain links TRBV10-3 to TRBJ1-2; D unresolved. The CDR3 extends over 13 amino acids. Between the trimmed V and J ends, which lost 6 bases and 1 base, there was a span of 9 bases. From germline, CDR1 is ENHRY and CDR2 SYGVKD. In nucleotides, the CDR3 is TGTGCCATCAGGTCGGACGTTAACTATGGCTACACCTTC. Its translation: CAIRSDVNYGYTF.

CDR3 in DNA: TGCAGCTCAAAAGGGGTAGCATCGGAGACCCAGTACTTC. It codes for CSSKGVASETQYF. The chain couples TRBV29-1 to TRBJ2-5, with a possible D match to TRBD1 (5 bases). The V gene's germline CDR1 is SQVTM and CDR2 ANQGSEA. The CDR3 has 13 amino acids. Trimming left V 8 bases short and J 5 bases short, with 18 bases between. The full variable domain, its missing parts supplied by reference TRBV29-1 and TRBJ2-5, is SAVISQKPSRDICQRGTSLTIQCQVDSQVTMMFWYRQQPGQSLTLIATANQGSEATYESGFVIDKFPISRPNLTFSTLTVSNMSPEDSSIYLCSSKGVASETQYFGPGTRLLVL.

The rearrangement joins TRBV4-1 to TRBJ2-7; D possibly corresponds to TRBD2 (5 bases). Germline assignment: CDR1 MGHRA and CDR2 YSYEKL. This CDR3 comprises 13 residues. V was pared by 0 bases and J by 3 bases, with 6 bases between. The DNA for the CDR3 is TGCGCCAGCAGCCAAGAGGCGGGCTACGAGCAGTACTTC. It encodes CASSQEAGYEQYF.

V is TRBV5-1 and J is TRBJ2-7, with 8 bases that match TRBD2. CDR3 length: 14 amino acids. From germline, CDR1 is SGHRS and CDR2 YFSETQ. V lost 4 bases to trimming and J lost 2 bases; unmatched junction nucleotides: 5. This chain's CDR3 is CASSVAGRTYEQYF. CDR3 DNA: TGCGCCAGCAGCGTAGCGGGAAGAACCTACGAGCAGTACTTC.

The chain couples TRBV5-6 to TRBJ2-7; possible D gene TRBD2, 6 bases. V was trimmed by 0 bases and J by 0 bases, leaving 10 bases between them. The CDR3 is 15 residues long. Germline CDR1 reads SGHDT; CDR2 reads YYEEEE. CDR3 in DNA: TGTGCCAGCAGCTTGGTCCCCGGGAGCTCCTACGAGCAGTACTTC. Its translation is CASSLVPGSSYEQYF.

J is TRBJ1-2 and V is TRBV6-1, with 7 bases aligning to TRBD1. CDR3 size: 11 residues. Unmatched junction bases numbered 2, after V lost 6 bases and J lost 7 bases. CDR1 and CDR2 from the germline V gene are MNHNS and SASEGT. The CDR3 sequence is CASRTGFGYTF. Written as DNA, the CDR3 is TGTGCCAGCAGGACAGGGTTTGGCTACACCTTC.

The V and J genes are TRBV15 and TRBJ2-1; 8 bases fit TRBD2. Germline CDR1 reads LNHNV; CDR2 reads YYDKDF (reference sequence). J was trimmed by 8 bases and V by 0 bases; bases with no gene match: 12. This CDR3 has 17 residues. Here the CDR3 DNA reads TGTGCCACCAGCAGAGATCGACCGGGAGGGCCACGGGATGAGCAGTTCTTC. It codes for CATSRDRPGGPRDEQFF.

CDR3 residues: CASSSGTVHETEAFF. In DNA form, the CDR3 reads TGTGCCAGCAGTTCAGGTACAGTTCATGAGACTGAAGCTTTCTTT. The V and J genes are TRBV6-5 and TRBJ1-1, with D unresolved. Per germline, CDR1 MNHEY and CDR2 SVGAGI. CDR3 size: 15 residues. V dropped 4 bases and J dropped 5 bases, with 17 bases sitting between them.

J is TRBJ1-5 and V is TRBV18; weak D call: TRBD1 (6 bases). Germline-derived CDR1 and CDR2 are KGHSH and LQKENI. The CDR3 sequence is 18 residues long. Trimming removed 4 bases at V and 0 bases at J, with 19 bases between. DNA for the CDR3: TGTGCCAGCTCACTACGTCAACAGGGAACGGATAGCAATCAGCCCCAGCATTTT. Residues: CASSLRQQGTDSNQPQHF.

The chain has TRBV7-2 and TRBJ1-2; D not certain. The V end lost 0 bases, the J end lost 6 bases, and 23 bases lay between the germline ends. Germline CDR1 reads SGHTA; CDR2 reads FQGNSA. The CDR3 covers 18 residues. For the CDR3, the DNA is TGTGCCAGCAGCTTAGCCCCCGGAAGGGCCCCCTCTATTGATGGCTACACCTTC. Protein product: CASSLAPGRAPSIDGYTF.

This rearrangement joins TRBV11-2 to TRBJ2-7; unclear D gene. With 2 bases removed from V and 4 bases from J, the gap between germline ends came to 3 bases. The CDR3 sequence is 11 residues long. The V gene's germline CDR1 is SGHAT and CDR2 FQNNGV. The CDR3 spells CASSLLYEQYF. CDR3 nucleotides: TGTGCCAGCAGCTTATTATACGAGCAGTACTTC.

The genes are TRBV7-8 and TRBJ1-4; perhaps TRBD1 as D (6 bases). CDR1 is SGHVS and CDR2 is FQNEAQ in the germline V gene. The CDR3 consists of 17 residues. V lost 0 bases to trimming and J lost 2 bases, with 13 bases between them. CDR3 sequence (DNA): TGTGCCAGCAGCTTAGCCGCAGGGGTAGGGACTAATGAAAAACTGTTTTTT. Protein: CASSLAAGVGTNEKLFF.

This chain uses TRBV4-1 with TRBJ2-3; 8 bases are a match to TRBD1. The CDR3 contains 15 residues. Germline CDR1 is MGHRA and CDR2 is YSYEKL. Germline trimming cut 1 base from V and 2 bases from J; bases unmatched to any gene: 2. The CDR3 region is CASSQGTGHTDTQYF. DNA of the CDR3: TGCGCCAGCAGCCAAGGGACAGGGCACACAGATACGCAGTATTTT.

In nucleotides, the CDR3 is TGTGCCAGCAGCGTAGGTCGCAGCCTTAACACTGAAGCTTTCTTT. Encoded protein: CASSVGRSLNTEAFF. The chain uses TRBV9 and TRBJ1-1; D ambiguous. There are 15 residues in the CDR3. In germline, CDR1 is SGDLS, CDR2 YYNGEE. V was shortened by 0 bases and J by 2 bases, with 11 bases between the two germline ends.

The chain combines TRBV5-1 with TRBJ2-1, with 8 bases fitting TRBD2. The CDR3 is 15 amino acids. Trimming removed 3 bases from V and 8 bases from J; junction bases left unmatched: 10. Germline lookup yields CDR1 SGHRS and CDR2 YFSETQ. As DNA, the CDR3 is TGCGCCAGCAGCTCGGGGGGACTAGTAGGGGATGAGCAGTTCTTC. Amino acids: CASSSGGLVGDEQFF.